This record concerns one TCR beta chain sequence. The antigen it binds to is not known. No base quality values were provided; no much bigger clone lies one nucleotide off. Based on the germline V gene, the CDR1 and CDR2 sequences are SGHRS and YFSETQ. The CDR3 runs 14 residues from the cysteine to the phenylalanine. Only the CDR3 portion is preserved as DNA: 42 bases, with reading frame beginning at the first base. Deletion took 0 bases off V and 5 bases off J, with a span of 11 bases between the germline ends. Receptor amplification or capture employed the immunoSEQ multiplex PCR assay. To provide template for TCR sequencing, every sample had RNA extracted and reverse transcribed into cDNA. First-strand cDNA was synthesized using SuperScript III with a 2:1 mix of oligo-dT and random hexamers. A synthetic immune receptor repertoire was used to assess amplification bias, and residual bias was removed computationally. The paper's data handling went like this. Raw reads were preprocessed for error removal, and CDR3 was defined according to IMGT conventions as running from the conserved cysteine to phenylalanine. Clonality was computed as 1 minus the Shannon entropy, with the entropy normalized by log2 of the number of productive unique TCRs. CD4 or CD8 identity of scalp clones was inferred by cross-referencing scalp TCRbeta sequences with sorted blood CD4 and CD8 repertoires. Sourced from immuneACCESS, this table was stored by TCRdb with only in-frame sequences that have V and J called. A share of the clones is absent; for the studies checked, an unresolved V gene accounts for under half, and the remainder has no known explanation. That table furnishes V, J and clone size, whereas the DNA furnished D and trimming. For this sample the table gives 200,000 to 250,000 clones, of which less than 75% were detected only once. The ten largest clones capture 1.6% of the sample.

The sample originates from a study of CD8+ T cells in alopecia areata (dated by TCRdb to the late 2010s). About the investigation overall: The treated patients took part in an open-label pilot trial in which moderate-to-severe alopecia areata was treated with oral tofacitinib at 5 to 10 mg twice daily. The SALT score, which quantifies the percentage of affected scalp surface area, was used to measure disease severity in treated patients. The study used high-throughput TCRbeta sequencing to examine T cell clonal expansion in alopecia areata, in both the C3H/HeJ mouse model and human patients. The RNA source kit depended on sample type: the PAXgene miRNA kit for fixed scalp, the miRNeasy kit for PBMCs, and the RNeasy kit for mouse skin. immunoSEQ multiplex PCR using 35 Vbeta forward primers and 13 Jbeta reverse primers was used to amplify TCRbeta CDR3 regions. Patients stayed on tofacitinib for 6 to 18 months and then had 6 months of follow-up off drug so that delayed response and recurrence could be assessed. Scalp tissue and sorted CD4+ and CD8+ peripheral blood T cells from patchy and totalis/universalis alopecia areata patients and from healthy controls were covered by human TCRbeta sequencing. Patients on tofacitinib were biopsied at baseline and after 4 and 24 weeks of treatment, and several of the patients also had a later scalp biopsy. Scalp clonality was compared among normal scalp (n=4), patchy alopecia areata scalp (n=8), and alopecia totalis/universalis scalp (n=8).

The study at large found these results: With tofacitinib, both scalp clonality and the number of expanded CD8+ clones among the top 100 scalp clones went down significantly. Shared TCR sequences between patients were less evident than in mice, which may be partly attributable to HLA diversity in the patient population. Because the treated cohort was small and included a single nonresponder, larger studies are needed to assess links between baseline CD8+ expansion and response. During tofacitinib treatment, many expanded lesional clones remained in scalp and blood, and this persistence may partly explain relapse after treatment is stopped. Lesional scalp, especially in alopecia totalis/universalis, showed higher clonality and more expanded CD8+ clones than normal scalp, suggesting antigenic drive. Unlike mouse skin, which is dominated by gammadelta T cells, normal human skin has resident alphabeta T cells that are also sequenced, and this complicates analysis of the scalp TCR repertoire.

The sample's time point label, in plain terms: 4 weeks on oral tofacitinib. This specimen's treatment or condition label, per the study, means: oral pan-JAK inhibitor, 5-10 mg twice daily. Lesional scalp punch biopsies and peripheral blood were collected from alopecia areata patients. PBMCs were isolated by density centrifugation and stained for CD3, CD4 and CD8, and CD4+ and CD8+ T cells were sorted on a FACSAria. The receptor chain draws on TRBV5-1 and TRBJ2-5; no D gene can be assigned with confidence. This sample comprised CD4+ T cells sorted from blood, obtained at week 4, from a patient treated with tofacitinib. The sequence was collected from a human donor with alopecia areata. Here is the DNA: TGCGCCAGCAGCTTGGGGTATAGGGATGAGACCCAGTACTTC. Translated, this gives CASSLGYRDETQYF.